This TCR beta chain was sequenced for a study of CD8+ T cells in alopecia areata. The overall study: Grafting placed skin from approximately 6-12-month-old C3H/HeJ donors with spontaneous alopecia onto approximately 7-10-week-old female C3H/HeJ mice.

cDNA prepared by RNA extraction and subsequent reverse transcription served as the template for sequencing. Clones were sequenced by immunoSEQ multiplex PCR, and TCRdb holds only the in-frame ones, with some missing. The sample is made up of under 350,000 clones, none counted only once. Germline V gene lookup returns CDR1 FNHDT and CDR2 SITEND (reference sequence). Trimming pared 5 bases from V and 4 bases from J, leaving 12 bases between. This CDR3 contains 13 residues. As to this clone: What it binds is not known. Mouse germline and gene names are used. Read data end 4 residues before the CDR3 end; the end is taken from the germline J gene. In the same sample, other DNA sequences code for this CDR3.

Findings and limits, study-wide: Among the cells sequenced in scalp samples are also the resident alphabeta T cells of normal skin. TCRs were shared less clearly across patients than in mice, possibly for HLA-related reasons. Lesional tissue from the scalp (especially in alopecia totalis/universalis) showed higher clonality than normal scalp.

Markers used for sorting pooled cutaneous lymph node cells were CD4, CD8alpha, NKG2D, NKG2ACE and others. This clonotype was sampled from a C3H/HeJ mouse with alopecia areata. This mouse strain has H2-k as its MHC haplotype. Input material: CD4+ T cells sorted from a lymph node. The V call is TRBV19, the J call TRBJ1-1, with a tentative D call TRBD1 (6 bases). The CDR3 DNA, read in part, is TGTGCCAGCAGGAACAGGGAGGGCACA. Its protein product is CASRNREGT. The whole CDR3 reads CASRNREGTEVFF. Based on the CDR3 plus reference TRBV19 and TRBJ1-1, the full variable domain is GGIITQTPKFLIGQEGQKLTLKCQQNFNHDTMYWYRQDSGKGLRLIYYSITENDLQKGDLSEGYDASREKKSSFSLTVTSAQKNEMAVFLCASRNREGTEVFFGKGTRLTVV.